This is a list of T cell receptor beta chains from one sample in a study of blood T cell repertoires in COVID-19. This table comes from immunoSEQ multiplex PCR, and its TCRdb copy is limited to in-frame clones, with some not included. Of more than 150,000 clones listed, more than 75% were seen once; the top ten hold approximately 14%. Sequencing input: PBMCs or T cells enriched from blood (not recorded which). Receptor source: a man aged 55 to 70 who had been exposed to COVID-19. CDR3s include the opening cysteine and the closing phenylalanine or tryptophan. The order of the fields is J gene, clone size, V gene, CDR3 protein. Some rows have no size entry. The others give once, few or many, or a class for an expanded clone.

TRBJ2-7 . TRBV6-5 CASSYPHGGFYEQYF
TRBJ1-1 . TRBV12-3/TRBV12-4 CASTLSGSLKAFF
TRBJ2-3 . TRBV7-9 CASSLVTGPPPTDTQYF
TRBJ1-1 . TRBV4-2 CASRSRMNTEAFF
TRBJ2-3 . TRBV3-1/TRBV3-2 CASSLGRDVNTQYF
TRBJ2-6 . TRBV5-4 CASSPGTGGGGSGANVLTF
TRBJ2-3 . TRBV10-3 CAISEGGLAGGRASTDTQYF
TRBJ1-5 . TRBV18 CASSPGGGGSNQPQHF
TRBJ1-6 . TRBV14 CASSQVAPGGNSPLHF
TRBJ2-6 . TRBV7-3 CASSFWQGGGYGANVLTF
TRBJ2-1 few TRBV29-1 CSVEDPGRRSYNEQFF
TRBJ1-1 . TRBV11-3 CASSWGQGTPFF
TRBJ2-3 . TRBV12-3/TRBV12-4 CASSLTGTDTQYF
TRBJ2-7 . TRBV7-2 CASSLGLVSTYEQYF
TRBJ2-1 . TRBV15 CATSRDSASGLLGRSNEQFF
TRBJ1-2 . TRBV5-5 CASSLNSGGRGYGYTF
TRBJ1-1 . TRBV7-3 CASSEGNTEAFF
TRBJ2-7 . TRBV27 CASSLSILDSTYEQYF
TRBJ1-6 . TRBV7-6 CASTRERLRSPLHF
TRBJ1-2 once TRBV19 CASSDSGHPNYGYTF
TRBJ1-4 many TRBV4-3 CASSQTWGGEKLFF
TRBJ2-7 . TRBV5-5 CASRPTQGSYEQYF
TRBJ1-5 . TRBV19 CASRGQGGQPQHF
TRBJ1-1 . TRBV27 CASSLTTGRGTEAFF
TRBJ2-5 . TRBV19 CASSANQETQYF
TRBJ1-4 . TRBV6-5 CARGGRREDNEKLFF
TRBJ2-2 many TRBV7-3 CASSHSGGELFF
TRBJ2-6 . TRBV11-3 CASSPPGGDVLRRGANVLTF
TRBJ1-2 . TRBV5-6 CASSLATAGNYGYTF
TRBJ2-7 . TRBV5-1 CASSLARYQGEQYF
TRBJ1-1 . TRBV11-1 CASSLGDKMNTEAFF
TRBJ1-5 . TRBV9 CASSTSDNQPQHF
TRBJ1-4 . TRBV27 CASRQLGATNEKLFF
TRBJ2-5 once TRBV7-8 CASSPRRSQETQYF
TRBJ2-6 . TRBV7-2 CASSWGLAGANVLTF
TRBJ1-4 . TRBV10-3 CATAPFGTGAEKLFF
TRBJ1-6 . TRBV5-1 CASSLTGLGWSDSPLHF
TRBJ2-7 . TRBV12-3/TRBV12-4 CASSRSGDYEQYF
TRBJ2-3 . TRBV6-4 CASSPTPSTDTQYF
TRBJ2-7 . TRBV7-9 CASSFILGRGSYEQYF